The 12 T cell receptor beta chains below were found in one sample sequenced in a study of blood T cell repertoires in COVID-19. Assay used: immunoSEQ multiplex PCR; TCRdb lists only in-frame clones, some missing. The profile shows around 370,000 clones, 91% of them singletons. Input material: peripheral blood. Receptor source: a woman aged 18-29 years who had recovered from COVID-19.

This rearrangement joins TRBV5-1 to TRBJ2-2; a possible D gene is TRBD1 (5 bases). CDR3 size: 15 residues. Germline loops: CDR1 SGHRS, CDR2 YFSETQ. V lost 3 bases to trimming and J lost 1 base, with 10 bases between them. The CDR3: CASSWGSENTGELFF. In DNA form, the CDR3 reads TGCGCCAGCAGCTGGGGCTCCGAGAACACCGGGGAGCTGTTTTTT.

This chain connects TRBV3-1 (or the pseudogene TRBV3-2) to TRBJ2-1; 7 bases are shared with TRBD2. CDR1 and CDR2 from the germline V gene are LGHDT and YNNKEL (reference sequence). The CDR3 has 16 residues. Trimming removed 2 bases from V and 0 bases from J; junction bases left unmatched: 4. The CDR3 DNA reads TGTGCCAGCAGCCAAAAAGGCGGGGGCTCCTACAATGAGCAGTTCTTC. Translating gives CASSQKGGGSYNEQFF.

The rearrangement uses TRBV18 and TRBJ1-4, with 7 positions matching TRBD1. This CDR3 is built from 15 residues. The V gene end was trimmed by 3 bases and the J gene end by 4 bases; junction bases not matched to a gene: 5. Germline V gene sequence: CDR1 KGHSH, CDR2 LQKENI. The CDR3 nucleotides read TGTGCCAGCTCACCCGCGGGACAGTTTAATGAAAAACTGTTTTTT. Translating it yields CASSPAGQFNEKLFF.

V and J are TRBV6-5 and TRBJ1-2; D is uncertain. Trimming pared 5 bases from V and 8 bases from J, leaving 12 bases between. Germline V gives CDR1 MNHEY, CDR2 SVGAGI. CDR3 size: 12 residues. Here the CDR3 DNA reads TGTGCCAGCAGTAACGACATTGGAGGCTACACCTTC. Translation: CASSNDIGGYTF.

The chain has TRBV11-2 and TRBJ2-2; TRBD2 matches at 11 bases. This CDR3 is 16 amino acids long. J was trimmed by 4 bases and V by 5 bases; bases with no gene match: 6. CDR1 is SGHAT, CDR2 FQNNGV, per germline. CDR3 coding DNA: TGTGCCAGCAGCCAAACTAGCGGGAGCCTCACCGGGGAGCTGTTTTTT. This translates into CASSQTSGSLTGELFF.

CDR3 bases: TGTGCCAGCAGCGTATCACCCATTGGGGAGGGGGATACGCAGTATTTT. Protein: CASSVSPIGEGDTQYF. This sequence joins TRBV9 and TRBJ2-3; 7 bases agree with TRBD2. The CDR3 totals 16 residues. CDR1 is SGDLS, CDR2 YYNGEE, per germline. J gave up 6 bases and V 1 base, and 11 bases lay outside the gene matches.

Only one count was recorded for this clone. This chain joins TRBV7-2 and TRBJ2-1; D perhaps matches TRBD1 (5 bases). Germline assignment: CDR1 SGHTA and CDR2 FQGNSA. The CDR3 is 15 amino acids. The germline V and J ends were trimmed by 2 bases and 3 bases, with 11 bases remaining between them. The CDR3 region has the DNA TGTGCCAGCAGCTTAAGGCAGGGTTTCTACAATGAGCAGTTCTTC. Translation: CASSLRQGFYNEQFF.

This clone has just a few counts. The chain joins TRBV7-9 to TRBJ1-5; TRBD1 agrees at 8 bases. CDR3 length: 15 amino acids. J was trimmed by 4 bases and V by 5 bases; bases with no gene match: 7. The germline CDR1 and CDR2 sequences are SEHNR and FQNEAQ (reference sequence). CDR3 sequence: CASSPIQGGNQPQHF. In DNA, the CDR3 is TGTGCCAGCAGCCCGATACAGGGGGGGAATCAGCCCCAGCATTTT.

The genes are TRBV29-1 and TRBJ2-1; tentatively, D is TRBD1 (6 bases). Trimming pared 3 bases from V and 15 bases from J, leaving 12 bases between. The CDR3 runs 10 residues. The germline V gene encodes CDR1 SQVTM and CDR2 ANQGSEA. In DNA, the CDR3 is TGCAGCGTTGATTCAGGGGTCGGGTTCTTC. This encodes CSVDSGVGFF.

The V call is TRBV6-5, the J call TRBJ1-2, with D possibly matching TRBD1 (5 bases). Germline V gene lookup returns CDR1 MNHEY and CDR2 SVGAGI. V was pared by 2 bases and J by 6 bases, with 13 bases between. This CDR3 spans 14 amino acids. CDR3 sequence (DNA): TGTGCCAGCAGTTACATGGGGGGTTTGGATGGCTACACCTTC. The encoded protein is CASSYMGGLDGYTF.

The genes are TRBV7-8 and TRBJ1-4, with unresolved D. Germline CDR1 SGHVS, CDR2 FQNEAQ. The V end lost 1 base, the J end lost 3 bases, and 6 bases lay between the germline ends. The CDR3 contains 14 residues. The CDR3 is CASSLVPPNEKLFF. As DNA, the CDR3 is TGTGCCAGCAGCTTAGTTCCTCCTAATGAAAAACTGTTTTTT.

V gene TRBV7-8 combines with J gene TRBJ2-5, with 8 nucleotides matching TRBD2. Trimming removed 2 bases from V and 5 bases from J; junction bases left unmatched: 7. In germline, CDR1 is SGHVS, CDR2 FQNEAQ. The CDR3 sequence is 15 residues long. This CDR3 is CASSLSGGRRETQYF. CDR3 in DNA: TGTGCCAGCAGCTTAAGCGGCGGGAGGAGGGAGACCCAGTACTTC. The entire variable domain, with the rest obtained from reference TRBV7-8 and TRBJ2-5, is as follows: GAGVSQSPRYKVAKRGQDVALRCDPISGHVSLFWYQQALGQGPEFLTYFQNEAQLDKSGLPSDRFFAERPEGSVSTLKIQRTQQEDSAVYLCASSLSGGRRETQYFGPGTRLLVL.